Listed below are T cell receptor beta chains from one sample, sequenced in a study of shared clonotypes between healthy human individuals. Assay used: immunoSEQ multiplex PCR; TCRdb lists only in-frame clones, some missing. The sample consists of 850,000 to 1,200,000 clones, about 70% of them appearing once. Material for sequencing was memory CD4+ T cells sorted from blood. The receptors shown here come from a man younger than 35 in good health. Each CDR3 is given with its conserved first and last residue. D genes are given only for firm matches. Clone size is not always given. Where it is, it says once, few, many or a class for expanded clones.

j_call clone_size d_call v_call cdr3_length cdr3_aa cdr3_nt
TRBJ2-4 . . TRBV5-1 13 CASSEQTENIQYF TGCGCCAGCTCCGAACAAACCGAAAACATTCAGTACTTC
TRBJ1-5 . TRBD1 TRBV19 14 CASEDRGMSQPQHF TGTGCCAGTGAAGACAGGGGCATGAGTCAGCCCCAGCATTTT
TRBJ2-7 . . TRBV27 14 CASSSVHVNYEQYF TGTGCCAGCAGTTCAGTCCATGTAAACTACGAGCAGTACTTC
TRBJ1-2 . . TRBV18 13 CASSPDPGYGYTF TGTGCCAGCTCACCAGATCCAGGCTATGGCTACACCTTC
TRBJ2-1 . . TRBV6-1 12 CASSDLYNEQFF TGTGCCAGCAGTGACCTATACAATGAGCAGTTCTTC
TRBJ1-3 many TRBD1 TRBV7-8 16 CASSKTGGYSGNTIYF TGTGCCAGCAGCAAGACAGGGGGATACTCTGGAAACACCATATATTTT
TRBJ2-7 . . TRBV19 14 CASSTGGTGNEQYF TGTGCCAGTAGTACCGGGGGAACAGGTAACGAGCAGTACTTC
TRBJ2-5 . . TRBV28 16 CASSWAYRELEETQYF TGTGCCAGCTCCTGGGCCTACCGAGAATTGGAAGAGACCCAGTACTTC
TRBJ2-4 . . TRBV14 12 CASSQERNIQYF TGTGCCAGCAGCCAAGAGAGAAACATTCAGTACTTC
TRBJ2-1 . TRBD2 TRBV5-4 14 CASSLGGLAHEQFF TGTGCCAGCAGCTTGGGGGGACTAGCTCATGAGCAGTTCTTC
TRBJ1-2 . . TRBV7-9 15 CASSPRSGVDYGYTF TGTGCCAGCAGCCCCAGGTCTGGGGTGGACTATGGCTACACCTTC
TRBJ2-5 . . TRBV6-5 15 CASSLNGVSIGAQYF TGTGCCAGCAGCCTTAACGGAGTTTCAATCGGGGCCCAGTACTTC
TRBJ2-2 . TRBD2 TRBV9 16 CASSRSGRADTGELFF TGTGCCAGCAGCCGAAGCGGGAGGGCCGACACCGGGGAGCTGTTTTTT
TRBJ1-1 . . TRBV5-1 12 CASSLSGTEAFF TGCGCCAGCAGCTTGTCGGGCACTGAAGCTTTCTTT
TRBJ1-2 . . TRBV2 14 CASSEQGFRYGYTF TGTGCCAGCAGTGAACAGGGCTTCCGTTATGGCTACACCTTC
TRBJ2-7 few . TRBV5-1 14 CASSLTGQTHEQYF TGCGCCAGCAGCTTGACAGGACAAACCCACGAGCAGTACTTC
TRBJ1-1 . . TRBV29-1 14 CSAQGAGQNTEAFF TGCAGCGCCCAGGGTGCCGGCCAGAACACTGAAGCTTTCTTT
TRBJ2-7 . TRBD1 TRBV29-1 11 CSVARDSEQYF TGCAGCGTTGCCCGGGACAGTGAGCAGTACTTC
TRBJ2-5 . . TRBV14 11 CASSQAETQYF TGTGCCAGCAGCCAAGCAGAGACCCAGTACTTC
TRBJ2-7 . . TRBV12-5 14 CASGLGSPSDEQYF TGTGCTAGTGGTTTGGGCAGTCCTAGCGACGAGCAGTACTTC
TRBJ2-7 . TRBD2 TRBV18 18 CASSQTSGGFESSYEQYF TGTGCCAGCTCACAGACTAGCGGGGGGTTCGAATCCTCCTACGAGCAGTACTTC
TRBJ2-7 . . TRBV18 13 CASSPQDYVEQYF TGTGCCAGCTCACCCCAGGACTACGTCGAGCAGTACTTC
TRBJ2-2 . . TRBV4-2 15 CASSQEGSVTGELFF TGTGCCAGCAGCCAAGAAGGGAGCGTCACCGGGGAGCTGTTTTTT
TRBJ2-2 . . TRBV28 16 CASSLWGEKNTGELFF TGTGCCAGCAGTTTATGGGGCGAGAAGAACACCGGGGAGCTGTTTTTT
TRBJ2-2 . TRBD1 TRBV11-2 15 CASSPRQGLSGELFF TGTGCCAGCAGCCCACGACAGGGTTTGTCCGGGGAGCTGTTTTTT
TRBJ2-2 . . TRBV19 14 CASSIGGNTGELFF TGTGCCAGTAGTATCGGGGGGAACACCGGGGAGCTGTTTTTT
TRBJ1-2 . TRBD1 TRBV4-1 14 CASSPGQGAGGYTF TGCGCCAGCAGCCCGGGACAGGGGGCAGGAGGCTACACCTTC
TRBJ1-1 few . TRBV4-1 15 CASSQDGTVNTEAFF TGCGCCAGCAGCCAAGATGGAACGGTGAACACTGAAGCTTTCTTT
TRBJ1-4 . . TRBV29-1 14 CSVGNGGLGEKLFF TGCAGCGTTGGGAACGGGGGGCTCGGAGAAAAACTGTTTTTT
TRBJ1-2 . TRBD1 TRBV10-3 13 CAISTRDSYGYTF TGTGCCATCAGCACCCGGGACAGCTATGGCTACACCTTC
TRBJ2-3 . TRBD2 TRBV5-4 18 CASSSGLAGVRGTDTQYF TGTGCCAGCAGCTCGGGACTAGCGGGAGTACGGGGCACAGATACGCAGTATTTT
TRBJ2-3 . TRBD2 TRBV7-2 15 CASCISGGRTDTQYF TGTGCCAGCTGCATTAGCGGGGGGCGGACAGATACGCAGTATTTT
TRBJ2-7 . TRBD1 TRBV19 14 CASSMDRGPYEQYF TGTGCCAGTAGTATGGACAGGGGCCCCTACGAGCAGTACTTC
TRBJ1-3 . TRBD1 TRBV2 14 CASSQNRGGNTIYF TGTGCCAGCAGCCAAAACAGGGGCGGAAACACCATATATTTT
TRBJ2-3 . TRBD1 TRBV29-1 16 CSVEPSDRVSSDTQYF TGCAGCGTTGAACCTTCGGACAGGGTGAGCTCAGATACGCAGTATTTT
TRBJ2-5 . TRBD2 TRBV5-5 14 CASSHSGVAETQYF TGTGCCAGCAGCCATAGCGGGGTGGCAGAGACCCAGTACTTC
TRBJ2-1 . . TRBV18 13 CASSPRGEGEQFF TGTGCCAGCTCACCAAGAGGCGAAGGTGAGCAGTTCTTC
TRBJ2-3 . . TRBV4-2 16 CASSPWTKQSTDTQYF TGTGCCAGCAGCCCGTGGACTAAACAAAGCACAGATACGCAGTATTTT
TRBJ1-5 many TRBD1 TRBV19 14 CASSIYRGGQPQHF TGTGCCAGTAGTATCTACAGGGGTGGTCAGCCCCAGCATTTT
TRBJ2-7 . . TRBV5-1 15 CASSLGAVNSYEQYF TGCGCCAGCAGCTTGGGGGCAGTCAACTCCTACGAGCAGTACTTC
TRBJ2-5 . . TRBV5-5 14 CASSVEQGRETQYF TGTGCCAGCAGCGTCGAACAGGGTCGGGAGACCCAGTACTTC
TRBJ1-5 . . TRBV30 13 CAWSGGPNQPQHF TGTGCCTGGTCCGGGGGCCCCAATCAGCCCCAGCATTTT
TRBJ1-4 few . TRBV2 13 CAGVQGQYEKLFF TGTGCCGGGGTTCAGGGGCAATATGAAAAACTGTTTTTT
TRBJ2-7 . . TRBV11-3 13 CASSFSVLTEQYF TGTGCCAGCAGCTTTAGTGTTCTAACCGAGCAGTACTTC
TRBJ2-2 . . TRBV11-2 15 CASSQAGRHTGELFF TGTGCCAGCAGCCAGGCAGGACGTCACACCGGGGAGCTGTTTTTT
TRBJ1-5 . . TRBV6-1 14 CASSEDPSNQPQHF TGTGCCAGCAGTGAAGATCCGAGTAATCAGCCCCAGCATTTT
TRBJ2-5 few . TRBV7-7 13 CASSRGVGETQYF TGTGCTAGCAGCCGCGGGGTCGGGGAGACCCAGTACTTC
TRBJ1-1 few . TRBV2 13 CASVTQGATEAFF TGTGCCAGCGTAACGCAGGGAGCCACTGAAGCTTTCTTT
TRBJ1-5 . . TRBV30 13 CATSTGSNQPQHF TGTGCCACCAGCACGGGGAGCAATCAGCCCCAGCATTTT
TRBJ2-3 . . TRBV4-1 15 CASSELGGGTDTQYF TGCGCCAGCAGCGAATTGGGAGGCGGGACAGATACGCAGTATTTT
TRBJ2-1 . TRBD2 TRBV11-2 17 CASSLASGLAAITEQFF TGTGCCAGCAGCTTAGCCTCGGGACTAGCGGCGATTACAGAGCAGTTCTTC